The sequence of this T cell receptor (beta chain) was determined in a study of blood T cell repertoires in COVID-19. Across the study: Acute and convalescent COVID-19 specimens originated in the United States, Italy and Spain. From T cells, B-cell-depleted T cells, or PBMCs came the material, which was cDNA or gDNA.

CDR1 and CDR2 from the germline V gene are LNHNV and YYDKDF (reference sequence). J lost 5 bases, V lost 5 bases, and 3 bases had no gene match. This CDR3 is built from 13 residues. In the study's own analysis: Amplification of reference gene primers provided the estimated nucleated cell counts. Only in-frame clones appear in the TCRdb table, and some are missing; sequencing was by immunoSEQ multiplex PCR. For V, J and clone size, that table is used; D and trimming come from the DNA. Seen here are some 180,000 clones, approximately 85% observed once, and the top ten hold around 7.8%. The rearrangement joins TRBV15 to TRBJ1-5, with 7 bases aligning to TRBD1. The clonotype comes from a woman aged 55-70 years with acute or convalescent COVID-19. Sequencing input: peripheral blood. In DNA form, the CDR3 reads TGTGCCACCAGCGACAGGGTTTATCAGCCCCAGCATTTT. It translates to CATSDRVYQPQHF.